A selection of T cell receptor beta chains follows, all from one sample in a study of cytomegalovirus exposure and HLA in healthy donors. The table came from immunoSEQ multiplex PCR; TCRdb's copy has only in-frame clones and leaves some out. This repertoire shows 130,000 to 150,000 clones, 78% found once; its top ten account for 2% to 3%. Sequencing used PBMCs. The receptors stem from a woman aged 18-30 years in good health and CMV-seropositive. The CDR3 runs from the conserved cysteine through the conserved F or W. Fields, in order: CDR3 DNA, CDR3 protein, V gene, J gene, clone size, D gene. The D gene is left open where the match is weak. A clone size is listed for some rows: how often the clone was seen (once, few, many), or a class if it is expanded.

cdr3_nt: TGTGCCAGCAGTCTTACAATCTCGACAGGCATGAACACTGAAGCTTTCTTT
cdr3_aa: CASSLTISTGMNTEAFF
v_call: TRBV27
j_call: TRBJ1-1
clone_size: NA
d_call: NA

cdr3_nt: TGCGCCAGCAGCCACTCTTTCAGCGGTTCGGGCACAGATACGCAGTATTTT
cdr3_aa: CASSHSFSGSGTDTQYF
v_call: TRBV4-3
j_call: TRBJ2-3
clone_size: many
d_call: NA

cdr3_nt: TGTGCCAGCAGCCCAGGCGGGGGGGGCAAAAATGAGCAGTTCTTC
cdr3_aa: CASSPGGGGKNEQFF
v_call: TRBV9
j_call: TRBJ2-1
clone_size: NA
d_call: TRBD2

cdr3_nt: TGCGCCAGCAGCCTACAGGGGGCGGGTGAAAAACTGTTTTTT
cdr3_aa: CASSLQGAGEKLFF
v_call: TRBV5-1
j_call: TRBJ1-4
clone_size: few
d_call: TRBD1

cdr3_nt: TGTGCCAGCAGTTACGACAGGACCTACGAGCAGTACTTC
cdr3_aa: CASSYDRTYEQYF
v_call: TRBV6-5
j_call: TRBJ2-7
clone_size: once
d_call: NA

cdr3_nt: TGTGCCTGGAGTGTCCAGCGGGGGCCAAAATACGAGCAGTACTTT
cdr3_aa: CAWSVQRGPKYEQYF
v_call: TRBV30
j_call: TRBJ2-7
clone_size: NA
d_call: TRBD2

cdr3_nt: TGTGCCTGGAACAACAGAGATTCACCCCTCCACTTT
cdr3_aa: CAWNNRDSPLHF
v_call: TRBV30
j_call: TRBJ1-6
clone_size: NA
d_call: NA

cdr3_nt: TGTGCCAGCAGCTTGGCCAGCGGGGTTATCAACGAGCAGTACTTC
cdr3_aa: CASSLASGVINEQYF
v_call: TRBV5-4
j_call: TRBJ2-7
clone_size: NA
d_call: TRBD2

cdr3_nt: TGTGCCAGCAGTGACACGGAGGCCAGATACCACGAGCAGTACTTC
cdr3_aa: CASSDTEARYHEQYF
v_call: TRBV6-4
j_call: TRBJ2-7
clone_size: once
d_call: NA

cdr3_nt: TGTGCCAGCAGCTTTCTCAGGGGCCGATTAGCAACTAATGAAAAACTGTTTTTT
cdr3_aa: CASSFLRGRLATNEKLFF
v_call: TRBV5-6
j_call: TRBJ1-4
clone_size: NA
d_call: NA

cdr3_nt: TGTGCCAGCAGTCCCCGGACAGGGCACACTGAAGCTTTCTTT
cdr3_aa: CASSPRTGHTEAFF
v_call: TRBV27
j_call: TRBJ1-1
clone_size: NA
d_call: TRBD1

cdr3_nt: TGTGCCTGGAGTGTCAGCAGGGCAGAAACCGGGGAGCTGTTTTTT
cdr3_aa: CAWSVSRAETGELFF
v_call: TRBV30
j_call: TRBJ2-2
clone_size: NA
d_call: NA

cdr3_nt: TGTGCCAGTAGTCCCCCTGCGCTGGCCGGGGAGCTGTTTTTT
cdr3_aa: CASSPPALAGELFF
v_call: TRBV19
j_call: TRBJ2-2
clone_size: once
d_call: NA

cdr3_nt: TGTGCCAGTAGTTACGCAGGGCCTAATTCACCCCTCCACTTT
cdr3_aa: CASSYAGPNSPLHF
v_call: TRBV19
j_call: TRBJ1-6
clone_size: NA
d_call: NA

cdr3_nt: TGTGCCAGCAGCCTCAACAGGGGAACTAATGAAAAACTGTTTTTT
cdr3_aa: CASSLNRGTNEKLFF
v_call: TRBV7-8
j_call: TRBJ1-4
clone_size: once
d_call: TRBD1

cdr3_nt: TGTGCCAGCAGTTACGGGAGGGCAACTGGAAACACCATATATTTT
cdr3_aa: CASSYGRATGNTIYF
v_call: TRBV6-5
j_call: TRBJ1-3
clone_size: NA
d_call: NA

cdr3_nt: TGTGCCAGCATTCCAGGGCGCGACTATGGCTACACCTTC
cdr3_aa: CASIPGRDYGYTF
v_call: TRBV6-5
j_call: TRBJ1-2
clone_size: NA
d_call: NA

cdr3_nt: TGTGCCAGCAGGGCCGGAGCCCAGCCCCAGCATTTT
cdr3_aa: CASRAGAQPQHF
v_call: TRBV2
j_call: TRBJ1-5
clone_size: once
d_call: NA

cdr3_nt: TGTGCCAGCTCCCGCGACCAGGGGAATTTATCACCCCTCCACTTT
cdr3_aa: CASSRDQGNLSPLHF
v_call: TRBV6-5
j_call: TRBJ1-6
clone_size: NA
d_call: NA

cdr3_nt: TGTGCCAGCAGCTTAGATACAGGGTCGGAAAAACTGTTTTTT
cdr3_aa: CASSLDTGSEKLFF
v_call: TRBV7-9
j_call: TRBJ1-4
clone_size: few
d_call: NA

cdr3_nt: TGTGCCAGCAGCGTAGACCCCGCCGGAGTGGTGACTAACTATGGCTACACCTTC
cdr3_aa: CASSVDPAGVVTNYGYTF
v_call: TRBV9
j_call: TRBJ1-2
clone_size: NA
d_call: NA

cdr3_nt: TGTGCCAGCAGCTTGATAAGGAGTTCCTACGAGCAGTACTTC
cdr3_aa: CASSLIRSSYEQYF
v_call: TRBV5-5
j_call: TRBJ2-7
clone_size: NA
d_call: NA